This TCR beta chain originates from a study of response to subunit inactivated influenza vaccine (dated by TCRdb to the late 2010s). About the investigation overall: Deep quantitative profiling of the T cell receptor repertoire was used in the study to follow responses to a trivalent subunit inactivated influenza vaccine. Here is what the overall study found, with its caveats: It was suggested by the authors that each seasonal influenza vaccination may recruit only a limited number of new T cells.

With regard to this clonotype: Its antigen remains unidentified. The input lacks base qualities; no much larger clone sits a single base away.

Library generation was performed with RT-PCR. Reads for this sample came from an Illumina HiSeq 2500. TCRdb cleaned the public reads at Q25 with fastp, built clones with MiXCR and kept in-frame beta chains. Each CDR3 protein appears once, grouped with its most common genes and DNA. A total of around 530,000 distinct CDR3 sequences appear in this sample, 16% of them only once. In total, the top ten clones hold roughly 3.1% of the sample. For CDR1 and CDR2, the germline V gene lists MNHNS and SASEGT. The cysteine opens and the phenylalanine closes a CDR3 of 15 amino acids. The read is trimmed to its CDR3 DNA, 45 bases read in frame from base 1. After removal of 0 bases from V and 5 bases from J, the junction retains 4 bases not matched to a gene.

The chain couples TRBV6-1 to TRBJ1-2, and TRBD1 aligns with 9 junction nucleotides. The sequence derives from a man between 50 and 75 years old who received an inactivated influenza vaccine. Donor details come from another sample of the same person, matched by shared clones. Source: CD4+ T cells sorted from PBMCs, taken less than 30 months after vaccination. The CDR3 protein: CASSEAGTGTYGYTF. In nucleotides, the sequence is TGTGCCAGCAGTGAAGCCGGGACAGGGACATATGGCTACACCTTC.